The entry below describes one T cell receptor beta chain. Its antigen is unidentified. This sample is drawn from a study of OX40 agonist ivuxolimab in advanced cancers. General study results and limits: Among the lowest peripheral clonal expansion occurred in 0.1-3.0 mg/kg partial responders.

This CDR3 region has 19 residues. Germline CDR1 SEHNR, CDR2 FQNEAQ (reference sequence). V trimming: 5 bases; J trimming: 5 bases; junction bases outside the gene matches: 23. Using immunoSEQ multiplex PCR, the repertoire was profiled, and TCRdb retains in-frame clones only, with some absent. The repertoire holds 100,000 to 150,000 clones, with around 92% as singletons. The specimen comprised CD4+ or CD8+ T cells sorted from blood, sampled in a trial of the OX40 agonist ivuxolimab. The V gene is TRBV7-9, the J gene TRBJ1-2, with 7 bases that match TRBD1. This TCR came from an adult with an advanced solid tumor such as melanoma, head and neck, liver or kidney cancer. Here the CDR3 DNA reads TGTGCCAGCAGCGAGGGAGTAGTGGGCGTAACAGGGGTTCGTTATGGCTACACCTTC. Protein: CASSEGVVGVTGVRYGYTF.